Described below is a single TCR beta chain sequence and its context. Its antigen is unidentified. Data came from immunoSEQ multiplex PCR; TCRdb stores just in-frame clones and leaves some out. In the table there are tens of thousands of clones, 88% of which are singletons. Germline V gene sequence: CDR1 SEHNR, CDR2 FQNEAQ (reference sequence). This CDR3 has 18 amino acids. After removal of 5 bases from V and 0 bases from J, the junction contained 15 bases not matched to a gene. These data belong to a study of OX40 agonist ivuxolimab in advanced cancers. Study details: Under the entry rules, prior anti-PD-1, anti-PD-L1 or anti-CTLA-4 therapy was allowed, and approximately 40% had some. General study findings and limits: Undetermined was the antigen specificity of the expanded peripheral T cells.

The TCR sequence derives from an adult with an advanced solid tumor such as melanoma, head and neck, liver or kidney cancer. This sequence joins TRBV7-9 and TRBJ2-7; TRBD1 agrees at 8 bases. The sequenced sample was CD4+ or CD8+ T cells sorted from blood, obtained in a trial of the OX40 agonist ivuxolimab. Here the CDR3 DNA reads TGTGCCAGCAGCCCTCCAAGAAGACAGGGGAAGGCCTCCTACGAGCAGTACTTC. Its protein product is CASSPPRRQGKASYEQYF.